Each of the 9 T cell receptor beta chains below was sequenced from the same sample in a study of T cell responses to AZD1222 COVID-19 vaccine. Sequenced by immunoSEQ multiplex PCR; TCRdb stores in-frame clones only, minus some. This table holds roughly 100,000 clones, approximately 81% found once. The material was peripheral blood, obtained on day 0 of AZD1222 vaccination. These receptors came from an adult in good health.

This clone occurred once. The CDR3 loop is CASSHVGQGQADIQYF. In DNA, the CDR3 is TGCGCCAGCAGCCACGTTGGACAGGGCCAGGCCGACATTCAGTACTTC. The chain has TRBV4-3 and TRBJ2-4, with 8 bases fitting TRBD1. The junction had 12 bases not matched to a gene; V was cut back by 3 bases and J by 8 bases. The CDR3 sequence is 16 residues long. Per the germline V gene, CDR1 is LGHNA and CDR2 is YSLEER.

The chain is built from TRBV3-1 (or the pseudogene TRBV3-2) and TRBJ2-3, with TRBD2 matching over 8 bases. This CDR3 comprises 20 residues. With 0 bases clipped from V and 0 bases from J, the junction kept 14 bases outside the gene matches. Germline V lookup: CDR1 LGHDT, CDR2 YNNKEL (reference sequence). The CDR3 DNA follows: TGTGCCAGCAGCCAAGATAGGCCTTTGGGAGCGGGGGTAAGCACAGATACGCAGTATTTT. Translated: CASSQDRPLGAGVSTDTQYF.

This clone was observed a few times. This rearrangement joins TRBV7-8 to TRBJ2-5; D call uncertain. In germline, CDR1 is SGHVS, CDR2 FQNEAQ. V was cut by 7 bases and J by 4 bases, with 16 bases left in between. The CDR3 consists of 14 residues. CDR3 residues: CASTDLISGETQYF. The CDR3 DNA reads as TGTGCCAGCACGGATCTCATTTCGGGAGAGACCCAGTACTTC.

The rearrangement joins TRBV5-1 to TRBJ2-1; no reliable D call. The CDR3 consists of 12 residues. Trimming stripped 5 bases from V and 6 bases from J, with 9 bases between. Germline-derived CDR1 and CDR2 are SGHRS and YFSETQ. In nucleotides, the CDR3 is TGCGCCAGCAGTCTGGCGGTCAATGAGCAGTTCTTC. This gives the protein CASSLAVNEQFF. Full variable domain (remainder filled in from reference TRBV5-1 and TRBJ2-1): KAGVTQTPRYLIKTRGQQVTLSCSPISGHRSVSWYQQTPGQGLQFLFEYFSETQRNKGNFPGRFSGRQFSNSRSEMNVSTLELGDSALYLCASSLAVNEQFFGPGTRLTVL.

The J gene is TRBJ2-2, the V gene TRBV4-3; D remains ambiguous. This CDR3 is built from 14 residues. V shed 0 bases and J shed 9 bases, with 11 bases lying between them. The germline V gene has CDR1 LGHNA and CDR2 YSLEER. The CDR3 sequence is CASSQDLMVRELFF. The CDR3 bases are TGCGCCAGCAGCCAAGATTTGATGGTGCGGGAGCTGTTTTTT.

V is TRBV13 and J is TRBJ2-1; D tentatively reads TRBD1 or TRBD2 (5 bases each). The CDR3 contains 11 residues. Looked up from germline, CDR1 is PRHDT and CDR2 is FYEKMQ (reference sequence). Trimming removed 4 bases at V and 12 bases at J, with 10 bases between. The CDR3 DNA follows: TGTGCCAGCAGCTGGGGGAAAGGGCAGTTCTTC. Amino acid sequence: CASSWGKGQFF.

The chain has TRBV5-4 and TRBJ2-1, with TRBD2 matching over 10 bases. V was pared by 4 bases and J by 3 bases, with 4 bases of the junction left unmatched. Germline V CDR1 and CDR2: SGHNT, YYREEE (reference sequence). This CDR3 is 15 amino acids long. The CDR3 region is CASSASGRGYNEQFF. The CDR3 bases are TGTGCCAGCAGCGCTAGCGGGAGAGGCTACAATGAGCAGTTCTTC. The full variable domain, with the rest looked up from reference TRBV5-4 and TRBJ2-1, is ETGVTQSPTHLIKTRGQQVTLRCSSQSGHNTVSWYQQALGQGPQFIFQYYREEENGRGNFPPRFSGLQFPNYSSELNVNALELDDSALYLCASSASGRGYNEQFFGPGTRLTVL.

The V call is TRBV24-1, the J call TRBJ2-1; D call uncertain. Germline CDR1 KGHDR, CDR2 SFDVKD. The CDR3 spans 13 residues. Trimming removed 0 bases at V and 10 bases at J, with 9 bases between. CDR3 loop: CATSDLGFPEQFF. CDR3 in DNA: TGTGCCACCAGTGATTTGGGGTTTCCCGAGCAGTTCTTC.

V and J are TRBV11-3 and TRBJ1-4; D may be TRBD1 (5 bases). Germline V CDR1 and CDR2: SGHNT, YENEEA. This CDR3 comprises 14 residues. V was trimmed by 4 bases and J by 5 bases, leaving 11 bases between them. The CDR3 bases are TGTGCCAGCAGCTCGGGGACGGCGAATGAAAAACTGTTTTTT. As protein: CASSSGTANEKLFF.